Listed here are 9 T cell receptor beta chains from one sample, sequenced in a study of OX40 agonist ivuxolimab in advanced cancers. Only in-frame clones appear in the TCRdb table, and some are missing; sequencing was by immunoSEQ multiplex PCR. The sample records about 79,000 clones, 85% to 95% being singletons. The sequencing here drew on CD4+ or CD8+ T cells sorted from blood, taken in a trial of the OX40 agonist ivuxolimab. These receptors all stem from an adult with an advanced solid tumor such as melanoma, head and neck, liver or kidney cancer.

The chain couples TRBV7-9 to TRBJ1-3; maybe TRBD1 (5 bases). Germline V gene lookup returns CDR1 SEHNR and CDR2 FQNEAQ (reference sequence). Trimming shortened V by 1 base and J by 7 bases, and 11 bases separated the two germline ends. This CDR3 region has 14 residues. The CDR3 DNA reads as TGTGCCAGCAGCTTAGAAGGGGTCAGGAACACCATATATTTT. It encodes CASSLEGVRNTIYF. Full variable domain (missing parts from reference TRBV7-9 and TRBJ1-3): DTGVSQNPRHKITKRGQNVTFRCDPISEHNRLYWYRQTLGQGPEFLTYFQNEAQLEKSRLLSDRFSAERPKGSFSTLEIQRTEQGDSAMYLCASSLEGVRNTIYFGEGSWLTVV.

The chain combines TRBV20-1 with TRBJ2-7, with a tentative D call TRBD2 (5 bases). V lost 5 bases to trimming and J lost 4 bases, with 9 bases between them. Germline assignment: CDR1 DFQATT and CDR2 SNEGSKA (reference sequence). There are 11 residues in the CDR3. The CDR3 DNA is TGCAGTGCTGGCCGAGGGTACGAGCAGTACTTC. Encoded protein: CSAGRGYEQYF.

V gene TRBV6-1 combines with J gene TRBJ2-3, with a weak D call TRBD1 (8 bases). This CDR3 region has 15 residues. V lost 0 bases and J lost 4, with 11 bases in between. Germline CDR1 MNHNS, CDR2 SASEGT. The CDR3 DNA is TGTGCCAGCAGTGAAGCACAGGGGGGGGCAGATACGCAGTATTTT. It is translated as CASSEAQGGADTQYF.

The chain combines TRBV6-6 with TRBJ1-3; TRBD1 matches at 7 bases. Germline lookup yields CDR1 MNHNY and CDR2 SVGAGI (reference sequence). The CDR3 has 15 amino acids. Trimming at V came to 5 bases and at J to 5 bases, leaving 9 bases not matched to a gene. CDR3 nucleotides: TGTGCCAGCAGTCCTACAGGGGAGAGGCGAAACACCATATATTTT. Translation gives CASSPTGERRNTIYF.

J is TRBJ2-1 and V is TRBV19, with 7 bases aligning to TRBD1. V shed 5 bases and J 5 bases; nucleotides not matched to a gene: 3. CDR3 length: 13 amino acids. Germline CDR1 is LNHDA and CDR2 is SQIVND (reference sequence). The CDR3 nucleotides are TGTGCCAGTAGTGGACAGGCCCACAATGAGCAGTTCTTC. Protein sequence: CASSGQAHNEQFF. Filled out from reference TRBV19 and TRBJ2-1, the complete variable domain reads DGGITQSPKYLFRKEGQNVTLSCEQNLNHDAMYWYRQDPGQGLRLIYYSQIVNDFQKGDIAEGYSVSREKKESFPLTVTSAQKNPTAFYLCASSGQAHNEQFFGPGTRLTVL.

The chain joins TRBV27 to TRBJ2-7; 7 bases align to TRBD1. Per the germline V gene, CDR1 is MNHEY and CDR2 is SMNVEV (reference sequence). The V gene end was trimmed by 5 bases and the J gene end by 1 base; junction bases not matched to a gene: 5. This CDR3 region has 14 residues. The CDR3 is CASSPEGASYEQYF. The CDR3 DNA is TGTGCCAGCAGTCCCGAGGGGGCGTCCTACGAGCAGTACTTC.

CDR3 in DNA: TGTGCCAGCAGTTACTTGAGAGGACTAGCGGGGGATGAGCAGTACTTC. Translation: CASSYLRGLAGDEQYF. V usage is TRBV6-6 and J usage is TRBJ2-7; 13 bases agree with TRBD2. The ends lost 1 base at V and 7 bases at J; junction bases unmatched: 7. From germline, CDR1 is MNHNY and CDR2 SVGAGI (reference sequence). CDR3 length: 16 amino acids.

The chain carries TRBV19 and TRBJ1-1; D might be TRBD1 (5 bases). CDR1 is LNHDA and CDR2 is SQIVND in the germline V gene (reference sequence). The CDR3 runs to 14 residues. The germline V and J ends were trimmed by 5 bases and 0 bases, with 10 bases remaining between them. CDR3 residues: CASSGGTVNTEAFF. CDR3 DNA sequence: TGTGCCAGTAGTGGGGGAACGGTGAACACTGAAGCTTTCTTT.

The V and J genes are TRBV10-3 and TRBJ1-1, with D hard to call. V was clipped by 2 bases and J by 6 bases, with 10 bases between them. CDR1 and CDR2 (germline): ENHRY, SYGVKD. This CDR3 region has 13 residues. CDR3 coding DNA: TGTGCCATCAGTGAGAGCGGGATCCCTGAAGCTTTCTTT. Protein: CAISESGIPEAFF.